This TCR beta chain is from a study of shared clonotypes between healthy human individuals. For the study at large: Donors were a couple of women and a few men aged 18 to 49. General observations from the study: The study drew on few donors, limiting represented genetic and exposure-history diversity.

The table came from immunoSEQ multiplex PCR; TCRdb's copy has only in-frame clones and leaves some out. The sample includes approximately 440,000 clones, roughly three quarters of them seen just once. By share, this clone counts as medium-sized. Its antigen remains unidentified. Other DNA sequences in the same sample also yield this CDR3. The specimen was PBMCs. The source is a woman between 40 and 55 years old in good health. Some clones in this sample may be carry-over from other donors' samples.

CDR3 DNA sequence: TGCAGCGTTGCCTCCGGGGCGTCGAACACTGAAGCTTTCTTT. Residues: CSVASGASNTEAFF. The chain carries TRBV29-1 and TRBJ1-1, with TRBD1 as a possible D gene (5 bases). CDR1 and CDR2 from the germline V gene are SQVTM and ANQGSEA. Trimming shortened V by 4 bases and J by 1 base, and 13 bases separated the two germline ends. CDR3 length: 14 amino acids.